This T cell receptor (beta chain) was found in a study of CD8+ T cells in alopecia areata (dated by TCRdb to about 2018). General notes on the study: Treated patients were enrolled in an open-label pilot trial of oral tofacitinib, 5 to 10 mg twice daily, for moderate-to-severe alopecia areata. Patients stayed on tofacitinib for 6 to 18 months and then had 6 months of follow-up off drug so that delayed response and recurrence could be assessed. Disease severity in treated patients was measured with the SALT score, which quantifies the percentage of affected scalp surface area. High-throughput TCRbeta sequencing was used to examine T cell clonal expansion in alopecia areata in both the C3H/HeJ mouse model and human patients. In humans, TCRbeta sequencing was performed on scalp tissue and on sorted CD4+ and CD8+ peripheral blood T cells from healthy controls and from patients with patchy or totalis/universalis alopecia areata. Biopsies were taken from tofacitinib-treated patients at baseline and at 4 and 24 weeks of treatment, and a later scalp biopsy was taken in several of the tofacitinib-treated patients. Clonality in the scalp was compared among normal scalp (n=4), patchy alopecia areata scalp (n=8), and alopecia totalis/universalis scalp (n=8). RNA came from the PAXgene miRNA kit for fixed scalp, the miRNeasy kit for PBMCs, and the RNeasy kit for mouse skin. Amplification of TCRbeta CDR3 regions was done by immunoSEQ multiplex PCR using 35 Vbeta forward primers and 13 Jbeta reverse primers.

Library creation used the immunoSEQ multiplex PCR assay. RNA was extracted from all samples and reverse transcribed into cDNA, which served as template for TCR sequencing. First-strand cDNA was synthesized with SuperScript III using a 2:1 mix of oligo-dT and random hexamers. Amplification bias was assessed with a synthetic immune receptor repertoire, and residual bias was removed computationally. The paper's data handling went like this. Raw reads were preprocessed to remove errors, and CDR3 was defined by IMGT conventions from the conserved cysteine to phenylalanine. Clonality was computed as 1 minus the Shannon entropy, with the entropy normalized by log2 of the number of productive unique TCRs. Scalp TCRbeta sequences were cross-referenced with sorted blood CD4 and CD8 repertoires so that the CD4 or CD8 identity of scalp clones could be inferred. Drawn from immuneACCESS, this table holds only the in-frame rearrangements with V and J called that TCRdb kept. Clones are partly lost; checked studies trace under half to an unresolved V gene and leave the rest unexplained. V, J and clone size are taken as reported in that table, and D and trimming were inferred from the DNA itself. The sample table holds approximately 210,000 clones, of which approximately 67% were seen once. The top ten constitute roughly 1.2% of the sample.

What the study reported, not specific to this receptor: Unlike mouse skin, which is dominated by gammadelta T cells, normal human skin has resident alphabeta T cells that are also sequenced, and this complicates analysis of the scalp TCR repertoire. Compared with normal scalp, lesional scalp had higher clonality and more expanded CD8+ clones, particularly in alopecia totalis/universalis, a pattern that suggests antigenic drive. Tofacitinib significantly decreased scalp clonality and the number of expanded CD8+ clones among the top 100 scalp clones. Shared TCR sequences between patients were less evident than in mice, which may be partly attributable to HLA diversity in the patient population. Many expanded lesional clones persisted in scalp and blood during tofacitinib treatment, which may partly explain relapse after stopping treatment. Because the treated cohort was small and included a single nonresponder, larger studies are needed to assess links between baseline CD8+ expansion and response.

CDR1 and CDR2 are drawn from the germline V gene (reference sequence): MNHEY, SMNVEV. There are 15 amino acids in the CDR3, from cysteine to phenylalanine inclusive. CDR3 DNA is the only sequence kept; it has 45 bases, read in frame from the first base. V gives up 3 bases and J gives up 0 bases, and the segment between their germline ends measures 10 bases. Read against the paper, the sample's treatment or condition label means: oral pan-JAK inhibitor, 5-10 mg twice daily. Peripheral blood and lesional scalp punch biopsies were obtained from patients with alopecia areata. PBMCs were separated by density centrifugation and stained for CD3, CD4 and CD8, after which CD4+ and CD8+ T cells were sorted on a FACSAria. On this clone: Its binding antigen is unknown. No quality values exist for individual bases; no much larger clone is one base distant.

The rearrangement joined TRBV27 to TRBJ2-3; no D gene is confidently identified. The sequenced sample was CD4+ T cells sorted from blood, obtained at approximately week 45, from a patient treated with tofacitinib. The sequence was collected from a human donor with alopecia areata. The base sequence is TGTGCCAGCAGTTTCTCAGGAAGGAGCACAGATACGCAGTATTTT. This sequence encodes CASSFSGRSTDTQYF.